This entry features one T cell receptor beta chain sequence. Antigen specificity is unknown. The PCR ran on 60 Vbeta and 13 Jbeta primers. The method was immunoSEQ multiplex PCR; TCRdb's version includes in-frame clones alone and lacks a portion of them. This table holds just under 90,000 clones. The sample is drawn from a study of cytomegalovirus exposure and HLA in healthy donors. Study conclusions and caveats: CMV antigen specificity of a few CMV-associated chains was confirmed in vitro. It was about 150 TCR beta chains that were listed as cytomegalovirus-associated.

The trim removed 0 bases at V and 7 bases at J, leaving 6 bases unmatched. Germline CDR1 MGHRA, CDR2 YSYEKL. This CDR3 comprises 14 residues. This rearrangement joins TRBV4-1 to TRBJ2-7; the match to TRBD2 covers 7 bases. Sequencing used PBMCs. The TCR originated in a girl aged 5-17 years in good health and CMV-seropositive. Here the CDR3 DNA reads TGCGCCAGCAGCCAAGAATCGGGGGGTGGGGAGCAGTACGTC. Amino acid sequence: CASSQESGGGEQYV.